This TCR beta chain was captured in a study of blood T cell repertoires in COVID-19. Repertoires were generated with immunoSEQ multiplex PCR, while TCRdb's copy carries only in-frame clones and drops some. The sample contains under 200,000 clones, 80% of which appear only once. The CDR3 sequence is 14 residues long. V was cut by 3 bases and J by 2 bases, with 11 bases left in between. The germline gives CDR1 SGHKS, CDR2 YYEKEE (reference sequence). What the recovered Cohort 3 donors had was two negative PCRs, clearance, or symptom resolution. The chain employs TRBV5-5 and TRBJ1-1, with TRBD1 as a possible D gene (5 bases). This receptor was taken from a woman aged 60-75 years who had recovered from COVID-19. Source material: PBMCs or T cells enriched from blood (not recorded which). The CDR3 loop is CASSSVGGNTEAFF. CDR3 in DNA: TGTGCCAGCAGCTCGGTGGGGGGTAACACTGAAGCTTTCTTT. Full variable domain (remainder filled in from reference TRBV5-5 and TRBJ1-1): DAGVTQSPTHLIKTRGQQVTLRCSPISGHKSVSWYQQVLGQGPQFIFQYYEKEERGRGNFPDRFSARQFPNYSSELNVNALLLGDSALYLCASSSVGGNTEAFFGQGTRLTVV.